This T cell receptor beta chain originates from a study of shared clonotypes between healthy human individuals. Study observations and caveats: Rarefaction curves obtained for sorted subsets showed sequencing incomplete despite large depth.

Profiling relied on immunoSEQ multiplex PCR, and the TCRdb table lists in-frame clones only, not all of them. The data contain 110,000 or so clones, approximately 70% of them singletons. The CDR3 is made up of 15 amino acids. CDR1 and CDR2 from the germline V gene are MNHEY and SMNVEV (reference sequence). V was pared by 5 bases and J by 1 base, with 5 bases of the junction left unmatched. This clone was observed a few times. The target antigen is unknown. This TCR was recovered from a woman aged 30 to 39 in good health. The specimen sequenced was memory CD8+ T cells sorted from blood. Regarding subset: CD45RO+ cells pooled with CCR7-negative TemRA cells. The rearrangement uses TRBV27 and TRBJ2-7; 10 nucleotides line up with TRBD2. The CDR3 reads CASSEEAGGSYEQYF. As DNA, the CDR3 is TGTGCCAGCAGTGAAGAAGCGGGAGGGTCCTACGAGCAGTACTTC.